Included here is one TCR beta chain sequence, with context. The antigen is undetermined. This CDR3 has 16 amino acids. CDR1 is MGHRA, CDR2 YSYEKL, per germline. The V gene end was trimmed by 0 bases and the J gene end by 0 bases; junction bases not matched to a gene: 5. This entry comes from a study of shared clonotypes between healthy human individuals. Study information: Every donor yielded three CD4 naive, three CD4 memory, two CD8 naive and one CD8 memory plate.

Produced via immunoSEQ multiplex PCR; TCRdb's table is partial and in-frame only. The sample records roughly 380,000 clones, 96% being singletons. Study-level points and caveats: Naive subsets typically showed greater estimated richness than memory subsets. Clonotypes not shared had lower generation probabilities than those common to all four donors.

None of the donors, who were healthy HIV-negative adults, had recently had acute infections or vaccinations. The TCR comes from a man aged 25 to 40 in good health. Sequencing input: memory CD8+ T cells sorted from blood. Subset denoted: CD45RO+ cells pooled with CCR7-negative TemRA cells. This sequence joins TRBV4-1 and TRBJ2-7; 7 bases line up with TRBD1. CDR3 region: CASSQEQQGPSYEQYF. The CDR3 coding sequence is TGCGCCAGCAGCCAAGAGCAACAGGGGCCCTCCTACGAGCAGTACTTC.